Each of the 24 T cell receptor beta chains below was sequenced from the same sample in a study of response to subunit inactivated influenza vaccine. TCRdb re-called the RT-PCR reads through MiXCR, storing one row per CDR3 protein. The repertoire holds around 750,000 distinct CDR3 sequences, with 21% as singletons. Material: PBMCs from blood, obtained approximately 5 days after vaccination. The receptors were gathered from a man aged 45-60 years who received an inactivated influenza vaccine.

This clonotype was seen at least ten times. V usage is TRBV7-2 and J usage is TRBJ2-2; D ambiguous. Trimming stripped 3 bases from V and 5 bases from J, with 10 bases between. The CDR3 sequence is 14 residues long. The germline CDR1 and CDR2 sequences are SGHTA and FQGNSA. CDR3 amino acids: CASSLGRATGELFF. The DNA of the CDR3 is TGTGCCAGCAGCTTGGGCAGAGCTACCGGGGAGCTGTTTTTT.

The chain uses TRBV29-1 and TRBJ2-5; the D is unclear. In germline, CDR1 is SQVTM, CDR2 ANQGSEA. Trimming took off 4 bases at V and 1 base at J, with 7 bases between the two ends. The CDR3 loop spans 12 amino acids. This CDR3 reads CSVVHPQETQYF. The DNA of the CDR3 is TGCAGCGTTGTACACCCCCAAGAGACCCAGTACTTC.

The chain employs TRBV6-1 and TRBJ2-2; D is uncertain. CDR3 length: 13 amino acids. Germline V gene lookup returns CDR1 MNHNS and CDR2 SASEGT. V was clipped by 7 bases and J by 5 bases, with 11 bases between them. CDR3 sequence: CASTSVNTGELFF. The DNA of the CDR3 is TGTGCCAGCACGTCAGTTAATACCGGGGAGCTGTTTTTT.

This clonotype appeared once. The gene calls are TRBV5-6 and TRBJ1-6; D call uncertain. This CDR3 is 12 amino acids long. CDR1 and CDR2 from the germline V gene are SGHDT and YYEEEE. V was clipped by 2 bases and J by 11 bases, with 8 bases between them. In nucleotides, the CDR3 is TGTGCCAGCAGCTTTGAAGGAGCACCCCTCCACTTT. The encoded protein is CASSFEGAPLHF.

This clonotype was found a few times. The chain carries TRBV12-3 or TRBV12-4 and TRBJ2-5; D uncertain. Trimming shortened V by 5 bases and J by 2 bases, and 12 bases separated the two germline ends. The CDR3 has 14 amino acids. CDR3 nucleotide sequence: TGTGCCAGCAGTCCCGACATTGGGCAAGAGACCCAGTACTTC. Its translation: CASSPDIGQETQYF.

This clonotype was seen ten or more times. The rearrangement links TRBV2 to TRBJ2-5; 11 nucleotides align to TRBD2. The CDR3 extends over 14 amino acids. The germline CDR1 and CDR2 sequences are SNHLY and FYNNEI. V was clipped by 2 bases and J by 5 bases; unmatched bases: 1. CDR3 bases: TGTGCCAGCAGTGAAACTAGCGGGGGTGAGACCCAGTACTTC. Its translation: CASSETSGGETQYF.

This chain connects TRBV4-1 to TRBJ2-7, with a weak D call TRBD1 (7 bases). This CDR3 contains 14 residues. Between the trimmed V and J ends, which lost 1 base and 4 bases, there was a span of 11 bases. Germline V CDR1 and CDR2: MGHRA, YSYEKL. The CDR3 bases are TGCGCCAGCAGCCAAGTGTCAGGGGGGTACGAGCAGTACTTC. Translation gives CASSQVSGGYEQYF.

This clonotype was seen only a few times. The V gene is TRBV7-9, the J gene TRBJ2-7; 12 positions match TRBD1. The germline V gene encodes CDR1 SEHNR and CDR2 FQNEAQ (reference sequence). The V gene end was trimmed by 5 bases and the J gene end by 4 bases; junction bases not matched to a gene: 9. The CDR3 has 16 residues. The CDR3 bases are TGTGCCAGCAGCCCAAAATCGGGACAGGGGGCTTACGAGCAGTACTTC. This gives the protein CASSPKSGQGAYEQYF. Drawing the rest from reference TRBV7-9 and TRBJ2-7, the complete variable domain is DTGVSQNPRHKITKRGQNVTFRCDPISEHNRLYWYRQTLGQGPEFLTYFQNEAQLEKSRLLSDRFSAERPKGSFSTLEIQRTEQGDSAMYLCASSPKSGQGAYEQYFGPGTRLTVT.

The chain uses TRBV7-9 and TRBJ1-5; D remains unclear. Between the trimmed V and J ends, which lost 5 bases and 0 bases, there was a span of 8 bases. This CDR3 region has 14 residues. The V gene's germline CDR1 is SEHNR and CDR2 FQNEAQ (reference sequence). The CDR3 DNA sequence: TGTGCCAGCAGCCTCTCTATTAGCAATCAGCCCCAGCATTTT. This codes for CASSLSISNQPQHF.

The chain combines TRBV7-9 with TRBJ2-5; 10 bases agree with TRBD2. V lost 5 bases and J lost 0; bases outside the gene matches: 9. The CDR3 is made up of 17 amino acids. CDR1 SEHNR and CDR2 FQNEAQ come from the germline V gene (reference sequence). For the CDR3, the DNA is TGTGCCAGCAGCCTCCCCCCTAGCGGGGGATACCAAGAGACCCAGTACTTC. It translates to CASSLPPSGGYQETQYF. The whole variable domain, remainder taken from reference TRBV7-9 and TRBJ2-5, is DTGVSQNPRHKITKRGQNVTFRCDPISEHNRLYWYRQTLGQGPEFLTYFQNEAQLEKSRLLSDRFSAERPKGSFSTLEIQRTEQGDSAMYLCASSLPPSGGYQETQYFGPGTRLLVL.

The CDR3 here is CASSVPGGRNNEQFF. CDR3 DNA sequence: TGTGCCAGCAGTGTTCCGGGCGGGAGGAACAATGAGCAGTTCTTC. The chain carries TRBV25-1 and TRBJ2-1; 8 bases align to TRBD2. CDR3 size: 15 residues. Germline lookup yields CDR1 MGHDK and CDR2 SYGVNS. V lost 4 bases, J lost 5 bases, and 7 bases stayed unmatched.

The CDR3 DNA reads TGTGCCAGCAGCCCCTCTAGCGGGAGTCACAATGAGCAGTTCTTC. Residues: CASSPSSGSHNEQFF. This rearrangement joins TRBV12-3 or TRBV12-4 to TRBJ2-1; 10 bases match TRBD2. V lost 6 bases and J lost 5; bases outside the gene matches: 7. CDR3 size: 15 residues.

This clonotype was detected only a few times. J is TRBJ2-3 and V is TRBV11-2, with TRBD2 as a possible D gene (6 bases). The CDR3 covers 13 residues. V gave up 10 bases and J gave up 0 bases, with 11 bases separating them. From germline, CDR1 is SGHAT and CDR2 FQNNGV. The CDR3 loop reads CATAGTSTDTQYF. As DNA, the CDR3 is TGTGCCACGGCGGGGACGAGCACAGATACGCAGTATTTT.

This clonotype was counted between two and nine times. This chain connects TRBV20-1 to TRBJ1-5; no definite D call. Trimming left V 2 bases short and J 3 bases short, with 8 bases between. The germline V gene encodes CDR1 DFQATT and CDR2 SNEGSKA (reference sequence). CDR3 length: 13 residues. CDR3 bases: TGCAGTGCTAGAATAGCAGACAATCAGCCCCAGCATTTT. Its protein is CSARIADNQPQHF.

This clonotype has just a few counts. The chain has TRBV7-2 and TRBJ1-5; the match to TRBD1 covers 11 bases. There are 14 residues in the CDR3. V was pared by 5 bases and J by 9 bases, with 6 bases of the junction left unmatched. Germline V gives CDR1 SGHTA, CDR2 FQGNSA. CDR3 DNA sequence: TGTGCCAGCAGCCCGGACAGGGGGCTCGGGCCCCAGCATTTT. Translating it yields CASSPDRGLGPQHF.

This clonotype has just a few counts. The chain employs TRBV10-3 and TRBJ2-1; 9 positions match TRBD2. The CDR3 length is 16 residues. V was pared by 4 bases and J by 2 bases, with 6 bases of the junction left unmatched. The germline V gene encodes CDR1 ENHRY and CDR2 SYGVKD. The DNA of the CDR3 is TGTGCCATCAGTGCAAAGACTAGCGGTACCTACAATGAGCAGTTCTTC. Its translation is CAISAKTSGTYNEQFF.

This clonotype was seen a few times. The V gene is TRBV12-3 or TRBV12-4, the J gene TRBJ2-7; D ambiguous. The CDR3 has 12 residues. Trimming left V 5 bases short and J 3 bases short, with 8 bases between. CDR3 nucleotides: TGTGCCAGCAGTCCTGACATCTACGAGCAGTACTTC. Residues: CASSPDIYEQYF.

The gene calls are TRBV6-2 or TRBV6-3 and TRBJ1-5; 7 bases line up with TRBD1. V shed 5 bases, J shed 6 bases, and the junction held 4 bases outside the gene matches. Germline loops: CDR1 MNHEY, CDR2 SVGEGT. The CDR3 length is 13 residues. Here the CDR3 reads CASSGTDRQPQHF. The DNA for the CDR3 is TGTGCCAGCAGTGGGACAGACCGTCAGCCCCAGCATTTT.

The chain recombines TRBV12-3 or TRBV12-4 with TRBJ2-3; maybe TRBD1 (6 bases). V lost 3 bases and J 2 bases, leaving 9 bases between the germline ends. The CDR3 sequence is 14 residues long. Here the CDR3 reads CASSFHRATDTQYF. The CDR3 DNA reads as TGTGCCAGCAGTTTTCACAGGGCCACAGATACGCAGTATTTT.

V and J are TRBV20-1 and TRBJ2-2, with 10 bases identical to TRBD2. The CDR3 is 15 residues long. V lost 3 bases and J lost 6; bases outside the gene matches: 7. Germline-derived CDR1 and CDR2 are DFQATT and SNEGSKA (reference sequence). CDR3: CSASPTSGVSGELFF. DNA of the CDR3: TGCAGTGCTAGCCCTACTAGCGGGGTGTCCGGGGAGCTGTTTTTT.

Many counts were recorded for this clonotype. The chain joins TRBV15 to TRBJ2-4; unclear D gene. Looked up from germline, CDR1 is LNHNV and CDR2 is YYDKDF (reference sequence). Deletions cut 6 bases from V and 9 bases from J, with 12 bases between. The CDR3 spans 12 residues. The CDR3 loop reads CATSILSSIQYF. CDR3 nucleotides: TGTGCCACCAGTATATTGTCGAGCATTCAGTACTTC.

The chain combines TRBV2 with TRBJ2-1, with 11 positions matching TRBD2. Trimming removed 10 bases from V and 3 bases from J; junction bases left unmatched: 8. Germline CDR1 SNHLY, CDR2 FYNNEI. The CDR3 loop spans 15 amino acids. CDR3 region: CATFSGTSGYNEQFF. The CDR3 coding sequence is TGTGCCACGTTCTCCGGGACTAGCGGCTACAATGAGCAGTTCTTC. The complete variable domain, with remaining parts taken from reference TRBV2 and TRBJ2-1, reads EPEVTQTPSHQVTQMGQEVILRCVPISNHLYFYWYRQILGQKVEFLVSFYNNEISEKSEIFDDQFSVERPDGSNFTLKIRSTKLEDSAMYFCATFSGTSGYNEQFFGPGTRLTVL.

The V call is TRBV5-6, the J call TRBJ2-3; TRBD2 might be the D (6 bases). Trimming pared 0 bases from V and 2 bases from J, leaving 13 bases between. The CDR3 is 16 residues long. Germline V lookup: CDR1 SGHDT, CDR2 YYEEEE. CDR3 in amino acids: CASSLDLVAVTDTQYF. The CDR3 bases are TGTGCCAGCAGCTTGGATCTGGTAGCGGTCACAGATACGCAGTATTTT.

This clonotype was detected a few times. The chain joins TRBV5-1 to TRBJ1-2; 7 bases agree with TRBD1. This CDR3 has 14 residues. V dropped 3 bases and J dropped 2; count of bases not matched to a gene: 4. Germline assignment: CDR1 SGHRS and CDR2 YFSETQ. CDR3 sequence (DNA): TGCGCCAGCAGCTACGGGACAGACAACTATGGCTACACCTTC. Amino acid sequence: CASSYGTDNYGYTF.